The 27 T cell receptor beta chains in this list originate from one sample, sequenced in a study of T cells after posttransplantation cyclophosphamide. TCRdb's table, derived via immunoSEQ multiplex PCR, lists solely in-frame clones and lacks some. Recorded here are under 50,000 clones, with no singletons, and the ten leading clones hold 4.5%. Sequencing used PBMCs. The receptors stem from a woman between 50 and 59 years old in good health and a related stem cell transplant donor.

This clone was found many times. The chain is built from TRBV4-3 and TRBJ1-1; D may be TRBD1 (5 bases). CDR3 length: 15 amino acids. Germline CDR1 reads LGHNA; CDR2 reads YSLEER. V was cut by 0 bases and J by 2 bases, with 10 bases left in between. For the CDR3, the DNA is TGCGCCAGCAGCCAAGATAGGAGGGGCAACACTGAAGCTTTCTTT. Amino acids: CASSQDRRGNTEAFF.

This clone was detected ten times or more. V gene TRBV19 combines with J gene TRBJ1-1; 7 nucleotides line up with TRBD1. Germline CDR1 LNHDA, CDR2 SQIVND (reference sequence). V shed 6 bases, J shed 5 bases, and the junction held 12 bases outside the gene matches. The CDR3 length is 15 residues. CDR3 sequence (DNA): TGTGCCAGTAGGCCTGTTGAGGGGGCAGGAACTGAAGCTTTCTTT. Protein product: CASRPVEGAGTEAFF.

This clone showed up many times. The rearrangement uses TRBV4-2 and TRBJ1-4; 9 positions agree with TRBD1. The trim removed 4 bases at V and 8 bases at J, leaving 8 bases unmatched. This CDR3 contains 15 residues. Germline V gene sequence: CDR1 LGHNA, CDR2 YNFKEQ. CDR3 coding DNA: TGTGCCAGCAGCCGGACGGGACAGGGTCAGGAAAAACTGTTTTTT. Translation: CASSRTGQGQEKLFF.

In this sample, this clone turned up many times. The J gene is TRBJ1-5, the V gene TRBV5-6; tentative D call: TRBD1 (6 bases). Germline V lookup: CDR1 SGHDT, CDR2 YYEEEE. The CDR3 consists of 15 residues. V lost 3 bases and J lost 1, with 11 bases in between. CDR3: CASSSQGISNQPQHF. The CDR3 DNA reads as TGTGCCAGCAGCTCACAGGGAATCAGCAATCAGCCCCAGCATTTT.

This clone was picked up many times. Here the CDR3 DNA reads TGTGCCAGCAGCCCGGAGGGACAGCCCTCCTACGAGCAGTACTTC. Translation gives CASSPEGQPSYEQYF. The rearrangement uses TRBV11-2 and TRBJ2-7; a possible D gene is TRBD1 (7 bases). CDR1 SGHAT and CDR2 FQNNGV come from the germline V gene. The CDR3 contains 15 residues. V lost 5 bases to trimming and J lost 0 bases, with 14 bases between them.

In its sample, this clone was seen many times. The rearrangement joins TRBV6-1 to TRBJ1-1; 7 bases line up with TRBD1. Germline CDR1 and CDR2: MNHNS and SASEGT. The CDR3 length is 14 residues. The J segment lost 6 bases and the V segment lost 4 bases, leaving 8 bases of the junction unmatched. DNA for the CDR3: TGTGCCAGCAGTGTTTGGACAGGCGTCGCTGAAGCTTTCTTT. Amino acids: CASSVWTGVAEAFF.

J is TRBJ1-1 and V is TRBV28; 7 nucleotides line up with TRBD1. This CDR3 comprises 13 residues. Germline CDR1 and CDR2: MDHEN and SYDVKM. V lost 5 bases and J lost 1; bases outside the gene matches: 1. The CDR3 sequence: CASSRQGNTEAFF. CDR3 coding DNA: TGTGCCAGCAGTCGACAGGGGAACACTGAAGCTTTCTTT.

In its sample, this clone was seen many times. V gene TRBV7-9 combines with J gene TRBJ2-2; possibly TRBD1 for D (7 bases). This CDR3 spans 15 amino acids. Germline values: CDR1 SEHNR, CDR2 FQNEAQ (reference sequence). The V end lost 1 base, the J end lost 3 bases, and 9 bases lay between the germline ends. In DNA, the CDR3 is TGTGCCAGCAGCTTAGTCAGGGGGGACACCGGGGAGCTGTTTTTT. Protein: CASSLVRGDTGELFF.

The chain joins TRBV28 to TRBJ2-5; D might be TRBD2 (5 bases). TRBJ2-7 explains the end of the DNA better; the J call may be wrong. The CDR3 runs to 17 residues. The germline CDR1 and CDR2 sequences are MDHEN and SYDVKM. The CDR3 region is CASKAMMFRTSSYEQYF. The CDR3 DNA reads TGTGCCAGCAAGGCCATGATGTTTAGAACTAGCTCCTACGAGCAGTACTTC.

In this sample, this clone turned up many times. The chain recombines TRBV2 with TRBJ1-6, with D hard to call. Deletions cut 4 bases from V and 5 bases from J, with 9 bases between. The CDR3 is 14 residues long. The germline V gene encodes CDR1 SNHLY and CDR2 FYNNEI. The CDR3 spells CASSGRRNNSPLHF. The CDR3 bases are TGTGCCAGCAGTGGACGGAGGAATAATTCACCCCTCCACTTT.

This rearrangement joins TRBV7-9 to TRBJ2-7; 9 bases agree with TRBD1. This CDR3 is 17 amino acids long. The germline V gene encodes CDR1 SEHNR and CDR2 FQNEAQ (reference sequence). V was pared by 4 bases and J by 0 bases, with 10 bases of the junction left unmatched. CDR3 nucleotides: TGTGCCAGCAGCTCCACACGGACAGGGGATAGCTCCTACGAGCAGTACTTC. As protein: CASSSTRTGDSSYEQYF.

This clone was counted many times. DNA for the CDR3: TGCGCCAGCAGCTCCGGACAGGGGGCAGCTGGAAACACCATATATTTT. It translates to CASSSGQGAAGNTIYF. V and J are TRBV5-1 and TRBJ1-3; 11 bases agree with TRBD1. The germline gives CDR1 SGHRS, CDR2 YFSETQ. The trim removed 3 bases at V and 2 bases at J, leaving 4 bases unmatched. There are 16 residues in the CDR3.

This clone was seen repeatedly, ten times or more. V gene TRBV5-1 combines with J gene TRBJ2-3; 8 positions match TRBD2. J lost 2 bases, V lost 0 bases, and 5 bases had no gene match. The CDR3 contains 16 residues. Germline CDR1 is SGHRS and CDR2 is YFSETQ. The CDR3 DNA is TGCGCCAGCAGCTTGGATGCGGGGGGTAACACAGATACGCAGTATTTT. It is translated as CASSLDAGGNTDTQYF.

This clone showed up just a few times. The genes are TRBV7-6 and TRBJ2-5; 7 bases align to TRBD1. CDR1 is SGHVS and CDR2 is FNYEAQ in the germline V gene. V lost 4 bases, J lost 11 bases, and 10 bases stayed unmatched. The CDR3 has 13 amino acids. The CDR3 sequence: CASSSSTGREQYF. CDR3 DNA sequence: TGTGCCAGCAGCTCCTCGACAGGGAGAGAGCAGTACTTC.

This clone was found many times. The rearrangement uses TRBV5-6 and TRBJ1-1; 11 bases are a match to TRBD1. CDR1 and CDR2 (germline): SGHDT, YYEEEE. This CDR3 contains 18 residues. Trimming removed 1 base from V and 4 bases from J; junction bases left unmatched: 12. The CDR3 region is CASSLHRGQGARGTEAFF. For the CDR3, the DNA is TGTGCCAGCAGCTTGCATCGAGGACAGGGGGCGAGGGGCACTGAAGCTTTCTTT. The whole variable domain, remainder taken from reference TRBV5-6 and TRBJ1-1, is DAGVTQSPTHLIKTRGQQVTLRCSPKSGHDTVSWYQQALGQGPQFIFQYYEEEERQRGNFPDRFSGHQFPNYSSELNVNALLLGDSALYLCASSLHRGQGARGTEAFFGQGTRLTVV.

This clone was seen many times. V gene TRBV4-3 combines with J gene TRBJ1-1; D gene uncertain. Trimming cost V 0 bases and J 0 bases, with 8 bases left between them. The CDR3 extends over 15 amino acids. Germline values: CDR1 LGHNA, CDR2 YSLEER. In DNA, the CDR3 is TGCGCCAGCAGCCAAGATACAGCCCTGAACACTGAAGCTTTCTTT. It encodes CASSQDTALNTEAFF.

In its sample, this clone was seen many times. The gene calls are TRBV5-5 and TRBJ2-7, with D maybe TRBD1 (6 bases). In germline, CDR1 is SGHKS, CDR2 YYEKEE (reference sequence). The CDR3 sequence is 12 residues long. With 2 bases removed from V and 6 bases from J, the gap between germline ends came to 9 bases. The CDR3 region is CASSFGQTEQYF. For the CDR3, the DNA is TGTGCCAGCAGCTTTGGACAGACCGAGCAGTACTTC. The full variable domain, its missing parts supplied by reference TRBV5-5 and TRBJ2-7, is DAGVTQSPTHLIKTRGQQVTLRCSPISGHKSVSWYQQVLGQGPQFIFQYYEKEERGRGNFPDRFSARQFPNYSSELNVNALLLGDSALYLCASSFGQTEQYFGPGTRLTVT.

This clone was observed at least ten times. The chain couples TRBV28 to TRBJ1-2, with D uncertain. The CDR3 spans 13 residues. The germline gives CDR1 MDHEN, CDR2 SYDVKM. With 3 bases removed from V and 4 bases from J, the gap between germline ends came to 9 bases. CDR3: CASSLEGGYGYTF. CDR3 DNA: TGTGCCAGCAGTTTGGAAGGAGGCTATGGCTACACCTTC.

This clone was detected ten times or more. In DNA, the CDR3 is TGTGCCAGCAGCTTTACAAGGAACACTGAAGCTTTCTTT. Its protein is CASSFTRNTEAFF. This chain connects TRBV7-9 to TRBJ1-1; no firm D call. The germline gives CDR1 SEHNR, CDR2 FQNEAQ (reference sequence). The V gene lost 3 bases and the J gene lost 1 base, with 6 bases spanning the gap. The CDR3 is made up of 13 amino acids.

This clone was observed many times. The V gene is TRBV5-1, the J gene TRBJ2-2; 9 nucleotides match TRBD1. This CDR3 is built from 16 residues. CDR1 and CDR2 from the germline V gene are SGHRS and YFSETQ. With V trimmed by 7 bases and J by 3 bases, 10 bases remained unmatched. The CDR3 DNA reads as TGCGCCAGCTCCCCACTGAGGACAGGGGACACCGGGGAGCTGTTTTTT. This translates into CASSPLRTGDTGELFF.

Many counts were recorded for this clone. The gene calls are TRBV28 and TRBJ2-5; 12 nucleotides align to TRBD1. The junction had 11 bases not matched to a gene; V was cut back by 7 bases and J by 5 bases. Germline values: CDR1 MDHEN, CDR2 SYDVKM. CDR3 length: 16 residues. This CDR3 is CASTLGGQGAGETQYF. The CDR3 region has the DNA TGTGCCAGCACTCTAGGGGGACAGGGGGCAGGGGAGACCCAGTACTTC.

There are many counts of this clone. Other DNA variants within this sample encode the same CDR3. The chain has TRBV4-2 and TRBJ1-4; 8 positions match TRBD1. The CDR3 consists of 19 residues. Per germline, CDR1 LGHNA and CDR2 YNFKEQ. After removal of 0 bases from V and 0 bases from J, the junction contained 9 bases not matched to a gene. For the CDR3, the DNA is TGTGCCAGCAGCCAAGATCGTGACAGGGGATCCCCAACTAATGAAAAACTGTTTTTT. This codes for CASSQDRDRGSPTNEKLFF.

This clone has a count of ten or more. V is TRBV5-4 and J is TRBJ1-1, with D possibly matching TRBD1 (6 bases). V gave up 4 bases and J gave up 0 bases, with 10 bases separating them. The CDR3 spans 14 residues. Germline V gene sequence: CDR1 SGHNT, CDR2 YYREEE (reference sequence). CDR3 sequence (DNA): TGTGCCAGCAGCGTGGACAGCTTGAACACTGAAGCTTTCTTT. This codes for CASSVDSLNTEAFF.

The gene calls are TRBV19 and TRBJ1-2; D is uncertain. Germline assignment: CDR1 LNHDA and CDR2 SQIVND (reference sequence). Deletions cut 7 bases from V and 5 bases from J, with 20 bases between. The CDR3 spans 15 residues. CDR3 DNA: TGTGCCAGTATGCAGGCAACCCGTAATGGATATGGCTACACCTTC. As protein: CASMQATRNGYGYTF.

Here the CDR3 DNA reads TGTGCCAGCAGCCGACGGGACAGACTCTCCTACGAGCAGTACTTC. Residues: CASSRRDRLSYEQYF. The chain employs TRBV14 and TRBJ2-7; 7 bases map to TRBD1. The CDR3 is 15 residues long. Trimming took 4 bases from V and 0 from J; bases not matched to a gene: 6. Germline CDR1 is SGHDN and CDR2 is FVKESK. The variable domain in full, with the rest retrieved from reference TRBV14 and TRBJ2-7, is EAGVTQFPSHSVIEKGQTVTLRCDPISGHDNLYWYRRVMGKEIKFLLHFVKESKQDESGMPNNRFLAERTGGTYSTLKVQPAELEDSGVYFCASSRRDRLSYEQYFGPGTRLTVT.

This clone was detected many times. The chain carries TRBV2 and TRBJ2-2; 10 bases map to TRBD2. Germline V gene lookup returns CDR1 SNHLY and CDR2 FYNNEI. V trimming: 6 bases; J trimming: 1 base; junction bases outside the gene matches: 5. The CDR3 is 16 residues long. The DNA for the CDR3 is TGTGCCAGCAGGGATAGCGGGGGGATGAACACCGGGGAGCTGTTTTTT. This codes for CASRDSGGMNTGELFF.

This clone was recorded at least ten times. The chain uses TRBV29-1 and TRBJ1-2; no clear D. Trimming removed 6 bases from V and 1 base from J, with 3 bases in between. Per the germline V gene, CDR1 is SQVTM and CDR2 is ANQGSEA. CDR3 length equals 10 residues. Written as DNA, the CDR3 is TGCAGCGTCAATAACTATGGCTACACCTTC. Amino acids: CSVNNYGYTF. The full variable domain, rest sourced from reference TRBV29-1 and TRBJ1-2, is SAVISQKPSRDICQRGTSLTIQCQVDSQVTMMFWYRQQPGQSLTLIATANQGSEATYESGFVIDKFPISRPNLTFSTLTVSNMSPEDSSIYLCSVNNYGYTFGSGTRLTVV.